Sequencing of this T cell receptor (beta chain) was carried out in a study of blood T cell repertoires in COVID-19. TCRdb's table, derived via immunoSEQ multiplex PCR, lists solely in-frame clones and lacks some. The data show about 80,000 clones, around 83% seen once. This CDR3 has 16 residues. V was cut by 0 bases and J by 9 bases, with 18 bases left in between. In germline, CDR1 is LNHNV, CDR2 YYDKDF (reference sequence). J is TRBJ2-1 and V is TRBV15; tentative D call: TRBD2 (6 bases). This receptor was identified in a human donor in a cohort sampled during active COVID-19. The specimen was peripheral blood. The CDR3 loop is CATSRDKSSAKGEQFF. DNA of the CDR3: TGTGCCACCAGCAGAGATAAGTCTAGCGCCAAGGGTGAGCAGTTCTTC.